A selection of T cell receptor beta chains follows, all from one sample in a study of blood T cell repertoires in COVID-19. Libraries were prepared by immunoSEQ multiplex PCR; TCRdb keeps only in-frame clonotypes and omits some of them. The data show 100,000 to 150,000 clones, about four fifths seen once. The sequenced sample was peripheral blood. These receptors were taken from a man in his 60s with acute or convalescent COVID-19. Both conserved end residues are part of each CDR3. A D gene is named only where the DNA matches it firmly. Clone size is stated in some rows and not others, as once, few, many or a class when expanded.

clone_size	j_call	v_call	d_call	cdr3_aa
-	TRBJ2-3	TRBV27	-	CASTLGSGTDTQYF
-	TRBJ1-5	TRBV2	-	CASQQGNQPQHF
few	TRBJ1-1	TRBV1	-	CTSSLMDRGQWTEAFF
-	TRBJ2-7	TRBV11-2	-	CASSLYASASYEQYF
-	TRBJ2-1	TRBV5-1	TRBD2	CASSSGSGRFPEQFF
few	TRBJ2-1	TRBV5-4	TRBD1	CASSFQGARGADNEQFF
-	TRBJ1-6	TRBV6-6	TRBD1	CASSPGQGANSPLHF
once	TRBJ2-1	TRBV19	TRBD2	CASSIRRGSSYNEQFF
-	TRBJ2-1	TRBV3-1/TRBV3-2	TRBD2	CASSQASGRAGVVNEQFF
once	TRBJ2-2	TRBV27	-	CASSKRGTGELFF
-	TRBJ1-3	TRBV28	TRBD1	CASSTVRTGTFGNTIYF
-	TRBJ2-7	TRBV4-1	TRBD2	CASSQRGTFSYEQYF
-	TRBJ2-7	TRBV5-4	-	CASSLAGSRSDEQYF
once	TRBJ2-7	TRBV12-3/TRBV12-4	-	CASSWGVSDEQYF
-	TRBJ2-7	TRBV6-5	-	CASGTGSYEQYF
-	TRBJ2-5	TRBV7-3	-	CASSPTPGAGETQYF
-	TRBJ1-6	TRBV21-1	-	CASTSSGVRSPLHF
-	TRBJ1-6	TRBV2	TRBD1	CASSETGDRSPLHF
-	TRBJ2-6	TRBV5-4	-	CASSSPGLPSGANVLTF
-	TRBJ2-7	TRBV4-1	-	CASSQVGGKVEQYF
-	TRBJ2-3	TRBV6-5	TRBD2	CASRAGGPTDTQYF
-	TRBJ1-5	TRBV2	-	CASSDRGSNQPQHF